These 27 T cell receptor beta chains were all obtained from the same sample, sequenced in a study of patients and donors after allogeneic stem cell transplantation. Via MiXCR, TCRdb re-called the RT-PCR reads, giving one row per CDR3 protein. Of about 160,000 distinct CDR3 sequences detected, 30% appear once; the ten largest clones hold 3.2%. Specimen: blood, either unsorted or a sorted T cell fraction (not recorded which). The source is a human donor who was either an allogeneic HSCT recipient or a stem cell or donor lymphocyte infusion donor (not recorded which). It is not recorded whose cells these are; they may come from a transplant donor.

The chain joins TRBV5-1 to TRBJ2-5, with 7 positions matching TRBD2. Per germline, CDR1 SGHRS and CDR2 YFSETQ. The CDR3 sequence is 16 residues long. V shed 0 bases, J shed 3 bases, and the junction held 8 bases outside the gene matches. CDR3 region: CASSLGLRLAEETQYF. CDR3 DNA sequence: TGCGCCAGCAGCTTGGGCTTGCGACTAGCAGAAGAGACCCAGTACTTC.

This clonotype occurred many times. The J gene is TRBJ1-5, the V gene TRBV6-5, with unresolved D. Germline V gene sequence: CDR1 MNHEY, CDR2 SVGAGI. There are 13 residues in the CDR3. Trimming cost V 2 bases and J 8 bases, with 10 bases left between them. The CDR3 loop is CASSYRLGEPQHF. In DNA form, the CDR3 reads TGTGCCAGCAGTTACCGACTCGGAGAGCCCCAGCATTTT.

This chain joins TRBV10-3 and TRBJ2-5; perhaps TRBD1 as D (7 bases). Per germline, CDR1 ENHRY and CDR2 SYGVKD. The CDR3 runs to 16 residues. V lost 0 bases and J 2 bases, leaving 13 bases between the germline ends. The CDR3 region is CAISESTTGRQETQYF. DNA for the CDR3: TGTGCCATCAGTGAGTCAACGACAGGGAGGCAAGAGACCCAGTACTTC.

DNA of the CDR3: TGTGCCAGCAGTCCCTTGGGCAGCCGAGTGGAAGAAAAACTGTTTTTT. This encodes CASSPLGSRVEEKLFF. The V call is TRBV27, the J call TRBJ1-4; D gene ambiguous. The germline V gene has CDR1 MNHEY and CDR2 SMNVEV (reference sequence). This CDR3 region has 16 residues. V dropped 5 bases and J dropped 8 bases, with 21 bases sitting between them.

This clonotype was seen only a few times. The CDR3 reads CASSYRGLVKTEAFF. Written as DNA, the CDR3 is TGTGCCAGCAGTTACAGGGGGCTAGTCAAGACTGAAGCTTTCTTT. The J gene is TRBJ1-1, the V gene TRBV6-2 or TRBV6-3; 7 bases fit TRBD1. Germline V gene lookup returns CDR1 MNHEY and CDR2 SVGEGT. This CDR3 has 15 amino acids. V dropped 2 bases and J dropped 5; count of bases not matched to a gene: 8.

The rearrangement joins TRBV7-9 to TRBJ2-5, with no clear D. The CDR3 covers 14 residues. The germline CDR1 and CDR2 sequences are SEHNR and FQNEAQ (reference sequence). V shed 1 base and J shed 1 base, with 7 bases lying between them. For the CDR3, the DNA is TGTGCCAGCAGCTTAGAGCCCGCCCAAGAGACCCAGTACTTC. Protein product: CASSLEPAQETQYF. The variable domain in full, completed from reference TRBV7-9 and TRBJ2-5, reads DTGVSQNPRHKITKRGQNVTFRCDPISEHNRLYWYRQTLGQGPEFLTYFQNEAQLEKSRLLSDRFSAERPKGSFSTLEIQRTEQGDSAMYLCASSLEPAQETQYFGPGTRLLVL.

The genes are TRBV29-1 and TRBJ1-2, with D unclear. The CDR3 contains 13 residues. Per the germline V gene, CDR1 is SQVTM and CDR2 is ANQGSEA. Trimming removed 6 bases at V and 4 bases at J, with 15 bases between. CDR3 DNA: TGCAGCGTGGGCGGGAGATTTTCCTATGGCTACACCTTC. Its protein product is CSVGGRFSYGYTF.

V and J are TRBV24-1 and TRBJ2-5, with TRBD1 matching 7 bases. The CDR3 contains 16 residues. Germline V gene lookup returns CDR1 KGHDR and CDR2 SFDVKD. The ends lost 2 bases at V and 5 bases at J; junction bases unmatched: 10. DNA of the CDR3: TGTGCCACCAGTGATTCCGGGACAGCATTCCCCGAGACCCAGTACTTC. This encodes CATSDSGTAFPETQYF.

This clonotype was detected only once. V is TRBV10-2 and J is TRBJ2-1, with D possibly being TRBD2 (6 bases). Trimming left V 10 bases short and J 3 bases short, with 16 bases between. Germline V gene data show CDR1 as WSHSY and CDR2 as SAAADI. This CDR3 has 14 amino acids. The CDR3 spells CATSKGLYYNEQFF. CDR3 sequence (DNA): TGCGCCACCTCTAAGGGACTCTACTACAATGAGCAGTTCTTC.

CDR3 nucleotide sequence: TGTGCCAGCAGCCGTTCGGGGGAAAACACTGAAGCTTTCTTT. This sequence encodes CASSRSGENTEAFF. The chain recombines TRBV11-2 with TRBJ1-1; D possibly corresponds to TRBD1 (5 bases). Trimming stripped 5 bases from V and 2 bases from J, with 12 bases between. The CDR3 is made up of 14 amino acids. Germline V CDR1 and CDR2: SGHAT, FQNNGV. Full variable domain (missing parts from reference TRBV11-2 and TRBJ1-1): EAGVAQSPRYKIIEKRQSVAFWCNPISGHATLYWYQQILGQGPKLLIQFQNNGVVDDSQLPKDRFSAERLKGVDSTLKIQPAKLEDSAVYLCASSRSGENTEAFFGQGTRLTVV.

This rearrangement joins TRBV7-3 to TRBJ1-1; D is possibly TRBD1 (6 bases). CDR1 is SGHTA, CDR2 FQGTGA, per germline. This CDR3 is built from 12 residues. V lost 3 bases, J lost 8 bases, and 10 bases lay in between. The CDR3, as DNA: TGTGCCAGCAGCTTTCCGGGACAAGAAGCTTTCTTT. Its protein is CASSFPGQEAFF. The complete variable domain, with remaining parts taken from reference TRBV7-3 and TRBJ1-1, reads GAGVSQTPSNKVTEKGKYVELRCDPISGHTALYWYRQSLGQGPEFLIYFQGTGAADDSGLPNDRFFAVRPEGSVSTLKIQRTERGDSAVYLCASSFPGQEAFFGQGTRLTVV.

This clonotype has only a few counts. The genes are TRBV4-2 and TRBJ2-2, with TRBD2 matching over 8 bases. There are 18 residues in the CDR3. The germline V gene has CDR1 LGHNA and CDR2 YNFKEQ. Losses at the gene ends were 0 bases for V and 0 bases for J; bases not matched to a gene: 6. For the CDR3, the DNA is TGTGCCAGCAGCCAAGAAACGGTGACTAGCGCGAACACCGGGGAGCTGTTTTTT. Encoded protein: CASSQETVTSANTGELFF.

This clonotype has only a few counts. The gene calls are TRBV13 and TRBJ1-1, with 10 bases fitting TRBD1. The CDR3 contains 16 residues. Germline assignment: CDR1 PRHDT and CDR2 FYEKMQ (reference sequence). J was trimmed by 1 base and V by 5 bases; bases with no gene match: 7. The CDR3 DNA reads as TGTGCCAGCAGCGAATACGGGACAGGGGAGAACACTGAAGCTTTCTTT. As protein: CASSEYGTGENTEAFF.

V and J are TRBV4-1 and TRBJ2-2; 12 bases fit TRBD2. V trimming: 8 bases; J trimming: 2 bases; junction bases outside the gene matches: 3. The length of the CDR3 is 15 residues. Germline lookup yields CDR1 MGHRA and CDR2 YSYEKL. CDR3 DNA sequence: TGCGCCAGCGGACTAGCGGGATTCAACACCGGGGAGCTGTTTTTT. It yields the protein CASGLAGFNTGELFF.

At least ten counts were recorded for this clonotype. The chain has TRBV20-1 and TRBJ2-7, with 8 bases that match TRBD1. Germline lookup yields CDR1 DFQATT and CDR2 SNEGSKA (reference sequence). V was pared by 4 bases and J by 3 bases, with 11 bases of the junction left unmatched. The CDR3 spans 15 residues. CDR3 region: CSATSGTGRLYEQYF. The CDR3 nucleotides are TGCAGTGCTACGTCCGGGACAGGAAGACTCTACGAGCAGTACTTC.

In its sample, this clonotype was seen a few times. The chain uses TRBV20-1 and TRBJ1-4; 9 nucleotides match TRBD1. The germline V gene has CDR1 DFQATT and CDR2 SNEGSKA (reference sequence). The CDR3 consists of 13 residues. Unmatched junction bases numbered 5, after V lost 4 bases and J lost 8 bases. CDR3 region: CSATGQGREKLFF. CDR3 DNA sequence: TGCAGTGCTACGGGACAGGGTCGGGAAAAACTGTTTTTT.

The rearrangement uses TRBV20-1 and TRBJ1-3; the D is unclear. The length of the CDR3 is 11 residues. The V and J ends lost 6 bases and 6 bases respectively, with 9 bases between them. CDR1 DFQATT and CDR2 SNEGSKA come from the germline V gene (reference sequence). The CDR3: CSALCENTIYF. The CDR3 bases are TGCAGTGCCCTGTGCGAAAACACCATATATTTT.

This rearrangement joins TRBV9 to TRBJ2-3, with D uncertain. The CDR3 consists of 12 residues. V was pared by 6 bases and J by 4 bases, with 9 bases between. Per germline, CDR1 SGDLS and CDR2 YYNGEE. The CDR3 DNA follows: TGTGCCAGCAAATCTAGTGCAGATACGCAGTATTTT. This sequence encodes CASKSSADTQYF.

A few counts support this clonotype. This sequence joins TRBV7-2 and TRBJ1-2; 9 bases line up with TRBD1. Trimming removed 7 bases from V and 2 bases from J; junction bases left unmatched: 5. CDR3 length: 14 residues. The germline V gene has CDR1 SGHTA and CDR2 FQGNSA. The CDR3 sequence: CASIPQGANYGYTF. The CDR3 DNA follows: TGTGCCAGCATCCCACAGGGGGCCAACTATGGCTACACCTTC.

The genes are TRBV24-1 and TRBJ2-3; 10 bases are a match to TRBD1. The germline V gene encodes CDR1 KGHDR and CDR2 SFDVKD. The CDR3 covers 15 residues. Trimming took 4 bases from V and 9 from J; bases not matched to a gene: 9. The CDR3 region is CATSDRDRGFGTQYF. DNA of the CDR3: TGTGCCACCAGTGACCGGGACAGGGGCTTCGGGACGCAGTATTTT.

A few counts support this clonotype. This chain uses TRBV6-5 with TRBJ2-3; 12 bases are a match to TRBD2. The CDR3 loop spans 20 amino acids. Germline trimming cut 2 bases from V and 2 bases from J; bases unmatched to any gene: 14. CDR1 MNHEY and CDR2 SVGAGI come from the germline V gene. The CDR3 spells CASSYGTPGTSGPNTDTQYF. In DNA, the CDR3 is TGTGCCAGCAGTTACGGTACCCCCGGGACTAGCGGGCCCAACACAGATACGCAGTATTTT.

This clonotype was picked up a small number of times. The V call is TRBV29-1, the J call TRBJ2-7; tentatively, D is TRBD1 or TRBD2 (5 bases each). Germline V gene lookup returns CDR1 SQVTM and CDR2 ANQGSEA. V was clipped by 4 bases and J by 2 bases, with 12 bases between them. This CDR3 is 13 amino acids long. CDR3 bases: TGCAGCGTTGGGGAGACAGTGACCTACGAGCAGTACTTC. Residues: CSVGETVTYEQYF.

This clonotype has only a few counts. The chain couples TRBV20-1 to TRBJ1-2; a possible D gene is TRBD1 (6 bases). There are 13 residues in the CDR3. Germline loops: CDR1 DFQATT, CDR2 SNEGSKA (reference sequence). Trimming removed 8 bases from V and 3 bases from J, with 16 bases in between. The CDR3 loop reads CSSGGAQYYGYTF. The CDR3 region has the DNA TGCAGTTCGGGGGGCGCGCAATACTATGGCTACACCTTC.

This sequence joins TRBV20-1 and TRBJ1-2; TRBD1 aligns across 10 bases. The germline V gene has CDR1 DFQATT and CDR2 SNEGSKA (reference sequence). Trimming at V came to 2 bases and at J to 5 bases, leaving 8 bases not matched to a gene. This CDR3 spans 15 amino acids. The CDR3 sequence: CSARTLGQGGYGYTF. CDR3 nucleotides: TGCAGTGCTAGAACCCTCGGACAGGGGGGGTATGGCTACACCTTC.

This clonotype was found a few times. The rearrangement links TRBV4-2 to TRBJ1-1; 7 positions agree with TRBD1. Germline V gene sequence: CDR1 LGHNA, CDR2 YNFKEQ. V lost 3 bases to trimming and J lost 8 bases; unmatched junction nucleotides: 6. The CDR3 extends over 13 amino acids. The CDR3 nucleotides read TGTGCCAGCAGCCATCCCCGACAGGGAGAAGCTTTCTTT. It encodes CASSHPRQGEAFF.

This clonotype was counted many times. The rearrangement joins TRBV12-3 or TRBV12-4 to TRBJ1-1; possible D gene TRBD1, 6 bases. Deletions cut 7 bases from V and 2 bases from J, with 14 bases between. The CDR3 is 14 residues long. CDR3 nucleotides: TGTGCCAGCAATCTCGACAGGCTCAACACTGAAGCTTTCTTT. It yields the protein CASNLDRLNTEAFF.

Only a few counts were recorded for this clonotype. The chain is built from TRBV29-1 and TRBJ2-4; 13 bases agree with TRBD2. The CDR3 totals 15 residues. The V and J ends lost 7 bases and 8 bases, in that order; junction bases with no gene match: 11. Germline V gene sequence: CDR1 SQVTM, CDR2 ANQGSEA. The CDR3 coding sequence is TGCAGCGCCGACGGACTAGCGGGAGATGGGGACATTCAGTACTTC. As protein: CSADGLAGDGDIQYF. Complete variable domain (other parts from reference TRBV29-1 and TRBJ2-4): SAVISQKPSRDICQRGTSLTIQCQVDSQVTMMFWYRQQPGQSLTLIATANQGSEATYESGFVIDKFPISRPNLTFSTLTVSNMSPEDSSIYLCSADGLAGDGDIQYFGAGTRLSVL.